The next 32 T cell receptor beta chains were all read from a single sample in a study of T cells in Graves' hyperthyroidism and ophthalmopathy. There were TCR beta CDR3 regions amplified from RNA transcripts. TCR CDR3 underwent first-round RT-PCR with the HTBI primer set. TCRdb fed the multiplex PCR reads into MiXCR, producing one record per CDR3 protein. The repertoire holds a few hundred thousand distinct CDR3 sequences, with around 13% as singletons. The sequencing sample was made of blood. The receptors derive from a woman between 18 and 29 years old with Graves' hyperthyroidism.

Ten or more counts support this clonotype. The chain uses TRBV28 and TRBJ2-7; 11 nucleotides line up with TRBD1. Germline loops: CDR1 MDHEN, CDR2 SYDVKM. The J segment lost 0 bases and the V segment lost 2 bases, leaving 15 bases of the junction unmatched. The CDR3 sequence is 20 residues long. The CDR3 nucleotides are TGTGCCAGCAGTTTACAGGGACAGGGGGTCCGATTAAGGAGCTCCTACGAGCAGTACTTC. Translating it yields CASSLQGQGVRLRSSYEQYF.

This clonotype was counted ten times or more. This chain connects TRBV2 to TRBJ2-4; D might be TRBD1 (6 bases). V gave up 6 bases and J gave up 0 bases, with 12 bases separating them. The CDR3 consists of 15 residues. CDR1 is SNHLY, CDR2 FYNNEI, per germline. The CDR3 reads CASRGTPLAKNIQYF. CDR3 DNA sequence: TGTGCCAGCAGGGGGACACCTCTAGCCAAAAACATTCAGTACTTC.

Many counts were recorded for this clonotype. This CDR3 reads CASQQGVEGIYGYTF. The CDR3 DNA is TGTGCCAGTCAACAGGGGGTCGAAGGAATCTATGGCTACACCTTC. This sequence joins TRBV2 and TRBJ1-2; 8 bases are a match to TRBD1. The length of the CDR3 is 15 residues. The J segment lost 4 bases and the V segment lost 9 bases, leaving 13 bases of the junction unmatched. The germline V gene has CDR1 SNHLY and CDR2 FYNNEI.

V and J are TRBV28 and TRBJ2-7, with no clear D. Between the trimmed V and J ends, which lost 7 bases and 2 bases, there was a span of 15 bases. The CDR3 is 14 amino acids. Germline assignment: CDR1 MDHEN and CDR2 SYDVKM. Here the CDR3 reads CASTTPEAAYEQYF. As DNA, the CDR3 is TGTGCCAGCACTACACCCGAAGCCGCCTACGAGCAGTACTTC.

The table lists this clonotype with many counts. This rearrangement joins TRBV20-1 to TRBJ1-1; a weak D match, TRBD1 (6 bases). Germline assignment: CDR1 DFQATT and CDR2 SNEGSKA (reference sequence). Trimming pared 3 bases from V and 2 bases from J, leaving 19 bases between. The CDR3 totals 16 residues. CDR3 amino acids: CSASLRGRTANTEAFF. The CDR3 DNA sequence: TGCAGTGCTAGCCTCCGGGGGAGGACAGCTAACACTGAAGCTTTCTTT.

The gene calls are TRBV5-5 and TRBJ1-1, with D possibly matching TRBD1 (5 bases). V shed 4 bases and J shed 4 bases, with 11 bases lying between them. This CDR3 spans 13 amino acids. Per the germline V gene, CDR1 is SGHKS and CDR2 is YYEKEE (reference sequence). Here the CDR3 reads CASSPMRGTEAFF. CDR3 sequence (DNA): TGTGCCAGCAGCCCGATGAGGGGCACTGAAGCTTTCTTT.

Many counts were recorded for this clonotype. This chain uses TRBV12-3 or TRBV12-4 with TRBJ1-6, with a tentative D call TRBD1 (6 bases). The length of the CDR3 is 15 residues. V lost 5 bases, J lost 8 bases, and 16 bases lay in between. This CDR3 reads CASSPRRGLDSPLHF. The DNA for the CDR3 is TGTGCCAGCAGTCCGAGACGGGGGCTGGATTCACCCCTCCACTTT.

A note on this clonotype: This may come from a read error, since a much larger clone is one base off. The V gene is TRBV12-3 or TRBV12-4, the J gene TRBJ1-2, with D tentatively TRBD1 (5 bases). Trimming cost V 8 bases and J 0 bases, with 16 bases left between them. CDR3 length: 15 amino acids. The chain's CDR3 is CASQWGGFSNYGYTF. CDR3 sequence (DNA): TGTGCCAGCCAATGGGGGGGGTTTTCTAACTATGGCTACACCTTC.

This clonotype was counted at least ten times. V is TRBV29-1 and J is TRBJ2-1, with D hard to call. V shed 4 bases and J shed 3 bases, with 7 bases lying between them. The CDR3 spans 12 residues. The germline gives CDR1 SQVTM, CDR2 ANQGSEA. In DNA, the CDR3 is TGCAGCGTTGGTAACAGCTACAATGAGCAGTTCTTC. Residues: CSVGNSYNEQFF.

This clonotype was found many times. The chain employs TRBV7-9 and TRBJ1-1, with unresolved D. This CDR3 region has 11 residues. From germline, CDR1 is SEHNR and CDR2 FQNEAQ (reference sequence). V was shortened by 4 bases and J by 8 bases, with 8 bases between the two germline ends. CDR3 DNA sequence: TGTGCCAGCAGCTCCCACGGGGAAGCTTTCTTT. Its protein product is CASSSHGEAFF.

The chain links TRBV18 to TRBJ1-6, with no clear D. This CDR3 is built from 14 residues. Germline CDR1 reads KGHSH; CDR2 reads LQKENI. The V end was cut by 5 bases, the J end by 8 bases, with 13 bases between. The CDR3 is CASSKVGVDSPLHF. CDR3 sequence (DNA): TGTGCCAGCTCAAAGGTGGGCGTGGATTCACCCCTCCACTTT.

The table lists this clonotype with many counts. The chain uses TRBV27 and TRBJ1-2, with TRBD1 as a possible D gene (5 bases). The CDR3 is made up of 13 amino acids. Germline V gives CDR1 MNHEY, CDR2 SMNVEV (reference sequence). The V end was cut by 2 bases, the J end by 3 bases, with 7 bases between. CDR3 residues: CASSLGAYYGYTF. CDR3 in DNA: TGTGCCAGCAGTTTAGGGGCGTACTATGGCTACACCTTC.

The CDR3 is CASTLGLAGGPSNEQFF. DNA of the CDR3: TGTGCCAGCACCCTGGGACTAGCGGGAGGGCCGTCCAATGAGCAGTTCTTC. The chain recombines TRBV11-2 with TRBJ2-1, with 16 nucleotides matching TRBD2. The CDR3 is 17 residues long. The V gene end was trimmed by 7 bases and the J gene end by 6 bases; junction bases not matched to a gene: 9. The germline V gene encodes CDR1 SGHAT and CDR2 FQNNGV.

This clonotype was counted a single time. One end of the junction is discordant with germline, which a read error may explain. This rearrangement joins TRBV6-1 to TRBJ1-1; no definite D call. This CDR3 has 14 amino acids. CDR1 and CDR2 from the germline V gene are MNHNS and SASEGT. CDR3 DNA sequence: TGTGCCGGCAGCATCAGAGGGAGGAACACTGAAGCTTTCTTT. This translates into CAGSIRGRNTEAFF.

V is TRBV10-3 and J is TRBJ2-2; tentative D call: TRBD1 (6 bases). Germline CDR1 reads ENHRY; CDR2 reads SYGVKD. CDR3 length equals 15 residues. The V gene lost 2 bases and the J gene lost 5 bases, with 12 bases spanning the gap. The CDR3 region is CAISEGQPGTGELFF. In DNA, the CDR3 is TGTGCCATCAGTGAGGGACAGCCGGGGACCGGGGAGCTGTTTTTT.

In its sample, this clonotype was seen many times. V gene TRBV28 combines with J gene TRBJ2-1, with D possibly TRBD2 on 7 matching bases. Per germline, CDR1 MDHEN and CDR2 SYDVKM. V gave up 6 bases and J gave up 9 bases, with 21 bases separating them. The CDR3 has 15 residues. DNA of the CDR3: TGTGCCAGCAGCGGTGCGGGGGCGCGTTCGGGTGAGCAGTTCTTC. Its translation: CASSGAGARSGEQFF.

The J gene is TRBJ2-7, the V gene TRBV28; weak D call: TRBD2 (6 bases). The CDR3 is 15 amino acids. Germline assignment: CDR1 MDHEN and CDR2 SYDVKM. Trimming took 3 bases from V and 0 from J, leaving 12 bases between them. This CDR3 is CASSFDTGGSYEQYF. The CDR3 nucleotides are TGTGCCAGCAGTTTCGATACCGGGGGCTCCTACGAGCAGTACTTC.

The chain combines TRBV27 with TRBJ1-3, with D hard to call. Trimming took 11 bases from V and 3 from J, leaving 8 bases between them. The germline V gene encodes CDR1 MNHEY and CDR2 SMNVEV (reference sequence). The CDR3 extends over 11 amino acids. CDR3 sequence (DNA): TGTGCCTCCCTCGTTGGAAACACCATATATTTT. Its protein is CASLVGNTIYF.

This clonotype was found many times. The chain links TRBV5-1 to TRBJ2-3; TRBD1 agrees at 7 bases. This CDR3 spans 18 amino acids. After removal of 0 bases from V and 6 bases from J, the junction contained 16 bases not matched to a gene. Germline-derived CDR1 and CDR2 are SGHRS and YFSETQ. The chain's CDR3 is CASSLAGQIPRRWDTQYF. The CDR3 DNA sequence: TGCGCCAGCAGCTTGGCGGGACAGATCCCCCGCCGCTGGGATACGCAGTATTTT. Using reference TRBV5-1 and TRBJ2-3 for the parts outside the CDR3, the full variable domain is KAGVTQTPRYLIKTRGQQVTLSCSPISGHRSVSWYQQTPGQGLQFLFEYFSETQRNKGNFPGRFSGRQFSNSRSEMNVSTLELGDSALYLCASSLAGQIPRRWDTQYFGPGTRLTVL.

V usage is TRBV12-3 or TRBV12-4 and J usage is TRBJ2-2, with D tentatively TRBD2 (5 bases). CDR3 length: 13 residues. Deletions cut 7 bases from V and 4 bases from J, with 10 bases between. The CDR3 protein is CASTPRGTGELFF. The CDR3 DNA reads as TGTGCCAGCACCCCCCGGGGCACCGGGGAGCTGTTTTTT.

The gene calls are TRBV11-1 and TRBJ2-3; unclear D gene. Trimming left V 7 bases short and J 2 bases short, with 10 bases between. Germline V lookup: CDR1 SGHAT, CDR2 FQDESV (reference sequence). This CDR3 spans 13 amino acids. This CDR3 is CASTPALTDTQYF. The CDR3 DNA reads TGTGCCAGCACCCCGGCTCTCACAGATACGCAGTATTTT.

The chain recombines TRBV6-1 with TRBJ2-2, with D possibly matching TRBD2 (5 bases). CDR1 is MNHNS and CDR2 is SASEGT in the germline V gene. Between the trimmed V and J ends, which lost 6 bases and 6 bases, there was a span of 14 bases. The CDR3 has 14 amino acids. CDR3 region: CASRERGFSGELFF. The CDR3 DNA is TGTGCCAGCAGGGAGCGAGGGTTTTCCGGGGAGCTGTTTTTT.

A word on this clonotype: A much larger clone is a single base away; this may be a read error. CDR3 region: CASSPRTVSYEQFF. The CDR3 bases are TGTGCCAGCAGTCCCCGGACAGTTTCCTACGAGCAGTTCTTC. V gene TRBV27 combines with J gene TRBJ2-7; the D gene is possibly TRBD1 (6 bases). The J call is in doubt because the DNA end fits TRBJ2-1 better. Germline-derived CDR1 and CDR2 are MNHEY and SMNVEV (reference sequence). The CDR3 covers 14 residues.

Many counts were recorded for this clonotype. The chain uses TRBV5-1 and TRBJ1-3; TRBD1 matches at 8 bases. The CDR3 runs to 17 residues. The ends lost 4 bases at V and 0 bases at J; junction bases unmatched: 9. Germline lookup yields CDR1 SGHRS and CDR2 YFSETQ. The CDR3 bases are TGCGCCAGCAGCGGGGGGGACAGGCTTCTCTCTGGAAACACCATATATTTT. It specifies CASSGGDRLLSGNTIYF.

Of note for this clonotype: Given a much more abundant clone one base away, this may be a read error. The chain couples TRBV6-2 or TRBV6-3 to TRBJ1-5, with D possibly being TRBD1 (5 bases). CDR3 size: 16 residues. Germline-derived CDR1 and CDR2 are MNHEY and SVGEGT. Trimming took 1 base from V and 2 from J, leaving 12 bases between them. The DNA of the CDR3 is TGTGCCAGCAGTTACTTTGAAGGGGACGGCAATCAGCCCCAGCATTTT. Amino acids: CASSYFEGDGNQPQHF.

The sample holds many counts of this clonotype. V usage is TRBV11-2 and J usage is TRBJ1-6; the match to TRBD1 covers 10 bases. V was pared by 0 bases and J by 8 bases, with 4 bases of the junction left unmatched. Germline assignment: CDR1 SGHAT and CDR2 FQNNGV. The CDR3 has 16 residues. CDR3: CASSLDGTGAHSPLHF. DNA for the CDR3: TGTGCCAGCAGCTTAGACGGGACAGGGGCCCATTCACCCCTCCACTTT.

This clonotype was seen only a few times. The chain is built from TRBV19 and TRBJ2-4, with 9 bases that match TRBD1. Per germline, CDR1 LNHDA and CDR2 SQIVND (reference sequence). There are 14 residues in the CDR3. With V trimmed by 4 bases and J by 6 bases, 4 bases remained unmatched. In nucleotides, the CDR3 is TGTGCCAGTAGTACGACAGGGGGGACAAACATTCAGTACTTC. It yields the protein CASSTTGGTNIQYF.

This clonotype was seen at least ten times. This CDR3 is CSASTSPSSEQYF. The CDR3, as DNA: TGCAGTGCTAGCACTAGCCCTTCCAGCGAGCAGTACTTC. The chain has TRBV20-1 and TRBJ2-7, with D possibly TRBD2 on 6 matching bases. Germline CDR1 reads DFQATT; CDR2 reads SNEGSKA (reference sequence). The CDR3 sequence is 13 residues long. Trimming removed 3 bases from V and 6 bases from J, with 15 bases in between.

This clonotype was detected many times. The chain employs TRBV5-1 and TRBJ2-1; 11 nucleotides match TRBD2. CDR1 SGHRS and CDR2 YFSETQ come from the germline V gene. V lost 7 bases, J lost 7 bases, and 10 bases stayed unmatched. This CDR3 spans 15 amino acids. CDR3 nucleotides: TGCGCCAGCTCGGAACTAGCGGGAGATCTGAATGAGCAGTTCTTC. Encoded protein: CASSELAGDLNEQFF.

This clonotype was recorded at least ten times. CDR3 region: CASSQELNSPLHF. The CDR3 DNA reads as TGTGCCAGCAGCCAAGAATTGAATTCACCCCTCCACTTT. V gene TRBV3-1 combines with J gene TRBJ1-6; D unclear. The V gene lost 0 bases and the J gene lost 7 bases, with 4 bases spanning the gap. Germline assignment: CDR1 LGHDT and CDR2 YNNKEL (reference sequence). This CDR3 is 13 amino acids long.

The V and J genes are TRBV7-9 and TRBJ2-2; possible D gene TRBD1, 6 bases. CDR1 SEHNR and CDR2 FQNEAQ come from the germline V gene (reference sequence). The CDR3 runs 14 residues. Trimming cost V 5 bases and J 1 base, with 8 bases left between them. CDR3: CASSQTGNTGELFF. The CDR3 nucleotides are TGTGCCAGCAGCCAGACAGGGAACACCGGGGAGCTGTTTTTT.

In its sample, this clonotype was seen many times. The chain is built from TRBV5-1 and TRBJ1-1, with D possibly matching TRBD1 (6 bases). The CDR3 contains 17 residues. Germline loops: CDR1 SGHRS, CDR2 YFSETQ. Trimming shortened V by 1 base and J by 4 bases, and 20 bases separated the two germline ends. For the CDR3, the DNA is TGCGCCAGCAGCTTGACGGGCCAGGGGATTGGAGGCACTGAAGCTTTCTTT. Its protein is CASSLTGQGIGGTEAFF.